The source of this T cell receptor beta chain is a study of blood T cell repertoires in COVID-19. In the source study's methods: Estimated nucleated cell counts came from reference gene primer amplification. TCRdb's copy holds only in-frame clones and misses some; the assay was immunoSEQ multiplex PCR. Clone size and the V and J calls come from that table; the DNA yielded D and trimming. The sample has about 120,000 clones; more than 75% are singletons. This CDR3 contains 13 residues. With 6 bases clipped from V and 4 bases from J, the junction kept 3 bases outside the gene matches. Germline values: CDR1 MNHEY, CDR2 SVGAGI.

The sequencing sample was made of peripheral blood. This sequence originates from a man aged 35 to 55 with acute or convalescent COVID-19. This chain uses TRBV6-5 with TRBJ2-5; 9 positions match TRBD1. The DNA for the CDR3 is TGTGCCAGCAGGAAGACAGGGGGAGAGACCCAGTACTTC. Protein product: CASRKTGGETQYF.